Listed here are 29 T cell receptor beta chains from one sample, sequenced in a study of technical replicates of blood from a handful of donors. Clones were sequenced by immunoSEQ multiplex PCR, and TCRdb holds only the in-frame ones, with some missing. The sample lists about 66,000 clones; approximately 90% were seen once. The sequencing input was PBMCs. Receptor source: a human donor in good health. Some clones in this sample may be carry-over from other donors' samples.

V and J are TRBV12-5 and TRBJ2-7; TRBD2 aligns across 8 bases. The CDR3 is made up of 16 amino acids. V shed 2 bases and J 4 bases; nucleotides not matched to a gene: 10. Germline-derived CDR1 and CDR2 are LGHNT and FRNRAP. Here the CDR3 DNA reads TGTGCTAGTGGTTTGCCCACGGGGGGGCTCGGGTACGAGCAGTACTTC. Amino acid sequence: CASGLPTGGLGYEQYF.

This rearrangement joins TRBV7-8 to TRBJ1-1; D is unresolved. With 4 bases removed from V and 4 bases from J, the gap between germline ends came to 13 bases. This CDR3 comprises 14 residues. The germline gives CDR1 SGHVS, CDR2 FQNEAQ. This chain's CDR3 is CASSSKQEVTEAFF. CDR3 coding DNA: TGTGCCAGCAGCTCGAAGCAGGAAGTCACTGAAGCTTTCTTT.

This chain uses TRBV5-6 with TRBJ1-1; tentative D call: TRBD1 (5 bases). Germline lookup yields CDR1 SGHDT and CDR2 YYEEEE. The CDR3 extends over 13 amino acids. V was clipped by 2 bases and J by 8 bases, with 13 bases between them. The CDR3 sequence is CASSFRQGLEAFF. CDR3 DNA: TGTGCCAGCAGCTTTCGGCAGGGACTGGAAGCTTTCTTT.

The chain recombines TRBV19 with TRBJ1-1, with TRBD1 identical over 9 bases. Trimming at V came to 3 bases and at J to 5 bases, leaving 7 bases not matched to a gene. Looked up from germline, CDR1 is LNHDA and CDR2 is SQIVND (reference sequence). The CDR3 consists of 15 residues. The CDR3 sequence is CASSIQTGGRTEAFF. The CDR3 DNA follows: TGTGCCAGTAGTATCCAGACAGGGGGGAGGACTGAAGCTTTCTTT.

This clone was detected a few times. The chain has TRBV21-1 and TRBJ2-7; TRBD2 is the table's D call and was not checked against the DNA. TRBV21-1 is a pseudogene. CDR3 length: 16 amino acids. CDR3 bases: TGTGCCAGCAGCAAATCGGAAGGCGGGAGTAGATACGAGCAGTACTTC. This translates into CASSKSEGGSRYEQYF.

This chain uses TRBV4-1 with TRBJ2-3, with 7 bases lining up with TRBD2. CDR3 length: 15 amino acids. V lost 5 bases to trimming and J lost 1 base; unmatched junction nucleotides: 6. Germline V CDR1 and CDR2: MGHRA, YSYEKL. CDR3 in DNA: TGCGCCAGCAGCTCTACTAGCGCTCGCACAGATACGCAGTATTTT. This codes for CASSSTSARTDTQYF.

The chain joins TRBV7-2 to TRBJ2-5; D perhaps matches TRBD2 (6 bases). This CDR3 is 13 amino acids long. The germline CDR1 and CDR2 sequences are SGHTA and FQGNSA. Deletions cut 5 bases from V and 7 bases from J, with 14 bases between. This CDR3 reads CASSPGTFGTQYF. The CDR3 DNA sequence: TGTGCCAGCAGCCCCGGGACTTTTGGGACCCAGTACTTC.

The CDR3 spells CASSLDTVSGPQHF. CDR3 coding DNA: TGCGCCAGCAGCTTGGACACGGTCAGCGGGCCCCAGCATTTT. This rearrangement joins TRBV5-1 to TRBJ1-5, with D unresolved. The CDR3 consists of 14 residues. CDR1 is SGHRS and CDR2 is YFSETQ in the germline V gene. Deletions cut 0 bases from V and 9 bases from J, with 13 bases between.

The chain employs TRBV9 and TRBJ2-2, with 10 bases identical to TRBD1. The CDR3 length is 15 residues. Germline V lookup: CDR1 SGDLS, CDR2 YYNGEE. V lost 3 bases to trimming and J lost 1 base; unmatched junction nucleotides: 0. The CDR3 nucleotides read TGTGCCAGCAGCGGGACAGGGGGGAACACCGGGGAGCTGTTTTTT. Translating gives CASSGTGGNTGELFF.

The gene calls are TRBV5-8 and TRBJ2-7, with a tentative D call TRBD1 (5 bases). Trimming shortened V by 5 bases and J by 0 bases, and 9 bases separated the two germline ends. This CDR3 contains 13 residues. CDR1 is SGHTS, CDR2 YDEGEE, per germline. The CDR3 region is CASRDIYSYEQYF. The CDR3 DNA follows: TGTGCCAGCAGGGACATCTACTCCTACGAGCAGTACTTC.

The rearrangement joins TRBV10-3 to TRBJ2-2; 12 bases fit TRBD1. Germline-derived CDR1 and CDR2 are ENHRY and SYGVKD. The V and J ends lost 6 bases and 2 bases, in that order; junction bases with no gene match: 4. This CDR3 is 16 amino acids long. The CDR3: CAIRGQGALNTGELFF. The CDR3 DNA follows: TGTGCCATCAGGGGACAGGGGGCTCTTAACACCGGGGAGCTGTTTTTT.

The V and J genes are TRBV5-4 and TRBJ2-5; 9 bases agree with TRBD1. J gave up 0 bases and V 0 bases, and 3 bases lay outside the gene matches. Germline CDR1 reads SGHNT; CDR2 reads YYREEE (reference sequence). The CDR3 covers 16 residues. CDR3 DNA: TGTGCCAGCAGCTTGGCCGGGACAGGGAACCAAGAGACCCAGTACTTC. Translated, it gives CASSLAGTGNQETQYF.

V gene TRBV18 combines with J gene TRBJ1-1; D gene uncertain. Trimming shortened V by 5 bases and J by 0 bases, and 13 bases separated the two germline ends. The germline V gene encodes CDR1 KGHSH and CDR2 LQKENI. This CDR3 contains 15 residues. The CDR3 nucleotides read TGTGCCAGCTCAGAAGTCGGCAGGATGAACACTGAAGCTTTCTTT. Its translation: CASSEVGRMNTEAFF. The full variable domain, completed using reference TRBV18 and TRBJ1-1, is NAGVMQNPRHLVRRRGQEARLRCSPMKGHSHVYWYRQLPEEGLKFMVYLQKENIIDESGMPKERFSAEFPKEGPSILRIQQVVRGDSAAYFCASSEVGRMNTEAFFGQGTRLTVV.

This chain connects TRBV9 to TRBJ1-5; 7 bases line up with TRBD1. CDR3 length: 15 amino acids. V lost 4 bases to trimming and J lost 7 bases; unmatched junction nucleotides: 11. The germline gives CDR1 SGDLS, CDR2 YYNGEE. The CDR3 coding sequence is TGTGCCAGCAGCCCTCATGGGACAGAGGGACAGCCCCAGCATTTT. Translating it yields CASSPHGTEGQPQHF.

CDR3 in amino acids: CSVEDGTWTNTEAFF. The DNA for the CDR3 is TGCAGCGTTGAAGATGGCACTTGGACTAACACTGAAGCTTTCTTT. The chain employs TRBV29-1 and TRBJ1-1; no firm D call. This CDR3 is built from 15 residues. Germline V gives CDR1 SQVTM, CDR2 ANQGSEA. The V gene lost 0 bases and the J gene lost 2 bases, with 13 bases spanning the gap.

The gene calls are TRBV7-2 and TRBJ2-1; 8 nucleotides agree with TRBD2. V lost 5 bases to trimming and J lost 7 bases; unmatched junction nucleotides: 7. The germline V gene has CDR1 SGHTA and CDR2 FQGNSA. The CDR3 is made up of 14 amino acids. CDR3 sequence reads: CASSGGGRRNEQFF. CDR3 DNA: TGTGCCAGCAGCGGGGGCGGGAGGAGGAATGAGCAGTTCTTC.

CDR3 DNA: TGTGCCAGCAGCCTAATGACATTCCGACAGGGGTTCGAGCAGTACTTC. This codes for CASSLMTFRQGFEQYF. The chain uses TRBV7-2 and TRBJ2-7; 8 bases line up with TRBD1. CDR1 and CDR2 from the germline V gene are SGHTA and FQGNSA. The V and J ends lost 5 bases and 6 bases, in that order; junction bases with no gene match: 15. This CDR3 has 16 amino acids.

This clone is labeled large. This chain links TRBV4-1 with TRBJ1-1; TRBD1 aligns across 11 bases. The V gene's germline CDR1 is MGHRA and CDR2 YSYEKL. The CDR3 length is 14 residues. V lost 5 bases and J lost 6; bases outside the gene matches: 5. For the CDR3, the DNA is TGCGCCAGCAGCTTAGGGACAGGGGGTGCTGAAGCTTTCTTT. This translates into CASSLGTGGAEAFF.

This clone was seen only once. The chain has TRBV4-2 and TRBJ2-7; 8 bases map to TRBD1. CDR1 is LGHNA and CDR2 is YNFKEQ in the germline V gene. V was clipped by 4 bases and J by 6 bases; unmatched bases: 8. The CDR3 totals 14 residues. In DNA form, the CDR3 reads TGTGCCAGCAGCCGGCCGACAGGGACAGGCGAGCAGTACTTC. Its protein is CASSRPTGTGEQYF.

The genes are TRBV4-1 and TRBJ2-3; D is perhaps TRBD1 (5 bases). This CDR3 has 16 amino acids. The V gene lost 3 bases and the J gene lost 6 bases, with 19 bases spanning the gap. CDR1 and CDR2 (germline): MGHRA, YSYEKL. This CDR3 reads CASSQQVQGVPDTQYF. In nucleotides, the CDR3 is TGCGCCAGCAGCCAGCAAGTTCAGGGTGTACCTGATACGCAGTATTTT.

The J gene is TRBJ1-5, the V gene TRBV7-2; 8 bases agree with TRBD1. Germline assignment: CDR1 SGHTA and CDR2 FQGNSA. The CDR3 extends over 15 amino acids. J lost 7 bases, V lost 1 base, and 6 bases had no gene match. The CDR3 spells CASSLVRGPGQPQHF. The CDR3 nucleotides read TGTGCCAGCAGCTTAGTCAGGGGGCCGGGGCAGCCCCAGCATTTT.

This chain uses TRBV15 with TRBJ2-7, with 8 nucleotides matching TRBD1. CDR1 is LNHNV and CDR2 is YYDKDF in the germline V gene (reference sequence). V was pared by 2 bases and J by 0 bases, with 3 bases of the junction left unmatched. The CDR3 has 15 amino acids. CDR3 coding DNA: TGTGCCACCAGCAGACAGGGGGCGAGCTCCTACGAGCAGTACTTC. This gives the protein CATSRQGASSYEQYF.

This chain connects TRBV18 to TRBJ2-7; 10 bases map to TRBD1. The CDR3 runs to 15 residues. The V and J ends lost 5 bases and 4 bases, in that order; junction bases with no gene match: 8. Germline V CDR1 and CDR2: KGHSH, LQKENI. In DNA, the CDR3 is TGTGCCAGCTCAGCATCCGGGACAGGGGTTTACGAGCAGTACTTC. It translates to CASSASGTGVYEQYF.

The rearrangement uses TRBV6-1 and TRBJ2-7; 8 nucleotides align to TRBD1. There are 14 residues in the CDR3. CDR1 and CDR2 (germline): MNHNS, SASEGT. V lost 3 bases, J lost 5 bases, and 6 bases stayed unmatched. Written as DNA, the CDR3 is TGTGCCAGCAGTGATTGGGGACAGGACCACGAGCAGTACTTC. It is translated as CASSDWGQDHEQYF.

This clone appeared once. The junction shows a germline mismatch at one end, possibly a read error. V usage is TRBV11-2 and J usage is TRBJ1-2; D gene uncertain. Germline V gene data show CDR1 as SGHAT and CDR2 as FQNNGV. The CDR3 is made up of 10 amino acids. The CDR3 DNA reads TGTGCCAGCAGCCCCCTGGGCCGCTGCTTC. It yields the protein CASSPLGRCF.

V and J are TRBV6-6 and TRBJ2-7, with 13 nucleotides matching TRBD2. The CDR3 extends over 14 amino acids. From germline, CDR1 is MNHNY and CDR2 SVGAGI (reference sequence). The V and J ends lost 6 bases and 3 bases, in that order; junction bases with no gene match: 2. The DNA of the CDR3 is TGTGCCAGCAGCGGACTAGCGGGGGACTACGAGCAGTACTTC. Encoded protein: CASSGLAGDYEQYF.

As DNA, the CDR3 is TGTGCCAGCAGTGAGGGCCTTAACTATGGCTACACCTTC. Protein sequence: CASSEGLNYGYTF. The rearrangement uses TRBV6-1 and TRBJ1-2; D call uncertain. The CDR3 totals 13 residues. Deletions cut 3 bases from V and 1 base from J, with 6 bases between. Germline-derived CDR1 and CDR2 are MNHNS and SASEGT.

The chain uses TRBV5-8 and TRBJ1-5; the match to TRBD1 covers 7 bases. The trim removed 7 bases at V and 4 bases at J, leaving 11 bases unmatched. Germline lookup yields CDR1 SGHTS and CDR2 YDEGEE. This CDR3 spans 15 amino acids. CDR3 protein: CASPPTGQTNQPQHF. Written as DNA, the CDR3 is TGTGCCAGCCCTCCGACGGGACAGACTAATCAGCCCCAGCATTTT.

V is TRBV11-2 and J is TRBJ2-7, with 8 bases fitting TRBD1. The CDR3 length is 13 residues. CDR1 SGHAT and CDR2 FQNNGV come from the germline V gene. With V trimmed by 6 bases and J by 3 bases, 4 bases remained unmatched. The CDR3 region is CASSRDRLYEQYF. The CDR3 DNA reads TGTGCCAGCAGTCGGGACAGGCTCTACGAGCAGTACTTC.